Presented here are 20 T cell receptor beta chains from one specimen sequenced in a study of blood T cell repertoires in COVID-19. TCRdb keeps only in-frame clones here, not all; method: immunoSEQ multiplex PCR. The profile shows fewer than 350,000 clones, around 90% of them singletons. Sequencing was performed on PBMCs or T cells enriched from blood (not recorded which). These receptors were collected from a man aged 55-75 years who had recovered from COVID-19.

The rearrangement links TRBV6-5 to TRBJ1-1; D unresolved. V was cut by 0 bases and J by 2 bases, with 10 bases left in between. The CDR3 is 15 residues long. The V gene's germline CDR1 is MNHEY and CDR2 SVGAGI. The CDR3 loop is CASSYSPVRNTEAFF. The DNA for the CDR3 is TGTGCCAGCAGTTACTCCCCAGTCAGAAACACTGAAGCTTTCTTT.

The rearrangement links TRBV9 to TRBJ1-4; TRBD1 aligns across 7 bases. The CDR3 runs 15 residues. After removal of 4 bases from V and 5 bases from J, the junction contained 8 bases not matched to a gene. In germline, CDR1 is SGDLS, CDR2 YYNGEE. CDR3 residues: CASSRTPGGNEKLFF. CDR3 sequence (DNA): TGTGCCAGCAGCCGGACCCCAGGGGGGAATGAAAAACTGTTTTTT.

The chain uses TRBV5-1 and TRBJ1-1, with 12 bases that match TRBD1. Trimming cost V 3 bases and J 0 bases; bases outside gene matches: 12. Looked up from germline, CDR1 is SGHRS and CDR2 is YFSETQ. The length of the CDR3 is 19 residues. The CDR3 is CASSYRDRGLGPMNTEAFF. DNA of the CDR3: TGCGCCAGCAGCTACCGGGACAGGGGGCTAGGACCCATGAACACTGAAGCTTTCTTT.

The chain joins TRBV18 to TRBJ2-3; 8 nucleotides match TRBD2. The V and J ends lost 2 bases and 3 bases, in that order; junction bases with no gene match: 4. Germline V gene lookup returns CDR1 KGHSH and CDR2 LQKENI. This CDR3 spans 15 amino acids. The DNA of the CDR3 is TGTGCCAGCTCACCATACACTAGCGGTACAGATACGCAGTATTTT. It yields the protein CASSPYTSGTDTQYF.

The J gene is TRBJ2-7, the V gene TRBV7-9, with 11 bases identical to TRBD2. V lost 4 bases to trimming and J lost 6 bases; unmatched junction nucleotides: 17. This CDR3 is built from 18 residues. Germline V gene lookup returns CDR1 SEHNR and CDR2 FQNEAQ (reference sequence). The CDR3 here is CASSSTFFLAGGPSEQYF. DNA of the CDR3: TGTGCCAGCAGCTCCACCTTCTTCTTAGCGGGAGGGCCCAGCGAGCAGTACTTC.

CDR3 residues: CASSTRGEQFF. CDR3 DNA sequence: TGTGCCAGCTCTACACGGGGGGAGCAGTTCTTC. The rearrangement links TRBV6-5 to TRBJ2-1; a weak D match, TRBD2 (6 bases). V lost 8 bases and J 10 bases, leaving 12 bases between the germline ends. The CDR3 has 11 residues. Germline V gives CDR1 MNHEY, CDR2 SVGAGI.

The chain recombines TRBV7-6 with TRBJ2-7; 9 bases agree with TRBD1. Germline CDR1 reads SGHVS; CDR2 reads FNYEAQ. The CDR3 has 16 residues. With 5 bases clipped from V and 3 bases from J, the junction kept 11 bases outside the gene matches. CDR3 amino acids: CASSILGGQGVYEQYF. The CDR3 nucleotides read TGTGCCAGCAGCATCCTGGGGGGACAGGGTGTCTACGAGCAGTACTTC. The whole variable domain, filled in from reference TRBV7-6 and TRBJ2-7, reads GAGVSQSPRYKVTKRGQDVALRCDPISGHVSLYWYRQALGQGPEFLTYFNYEAQQDKSGLPNDRFSAERPEGSISTLTIQRTEQRDSAMYRCASSILGGQGVYEQYFGPGTRLTVT.

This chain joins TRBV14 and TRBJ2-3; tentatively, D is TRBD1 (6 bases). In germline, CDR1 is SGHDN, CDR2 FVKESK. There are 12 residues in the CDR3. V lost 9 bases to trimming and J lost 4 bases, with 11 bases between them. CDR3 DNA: TGTGCCAGTGGACAGATTCCAGATACGCAGTATTTT. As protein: CASGQIPDTQYF. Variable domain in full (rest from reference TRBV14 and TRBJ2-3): EAGVTQFPSHSVIEKGQTVTLRCDPISGHDNLYWYRRVMGKEIKFLLHFVKESKQDESGMPNNRFLAERTGGTYSTLKVQPAELEDSGVYFCASGQIPDTQYFGPGTRLTVL.

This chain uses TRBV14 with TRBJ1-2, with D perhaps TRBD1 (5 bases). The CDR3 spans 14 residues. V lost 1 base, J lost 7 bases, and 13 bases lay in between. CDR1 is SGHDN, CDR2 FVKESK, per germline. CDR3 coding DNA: TGTGCCAGCAGCCAAGCGCGGGGGTTCGGTGGCTACACCTTC. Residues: CASSQARGFGGYTF.

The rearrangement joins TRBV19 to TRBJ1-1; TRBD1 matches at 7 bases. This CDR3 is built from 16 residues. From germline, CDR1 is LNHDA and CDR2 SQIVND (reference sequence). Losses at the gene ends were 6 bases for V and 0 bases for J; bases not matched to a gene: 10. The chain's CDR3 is CASSSPGQFMNTEAFF. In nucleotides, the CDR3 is TGTGCCAGTAGCTCGCCGGGACAGTTCATGAACACTGAAGCTTTCTTT.

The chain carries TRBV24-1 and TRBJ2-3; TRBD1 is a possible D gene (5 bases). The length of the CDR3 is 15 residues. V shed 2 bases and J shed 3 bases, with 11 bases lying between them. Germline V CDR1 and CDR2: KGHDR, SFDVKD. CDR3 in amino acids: CATSDSGIGTDTQYF. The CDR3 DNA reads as TGTGCCACCAGTGATTCAGGGATAGGTACAGATACGCAGTATTTT.

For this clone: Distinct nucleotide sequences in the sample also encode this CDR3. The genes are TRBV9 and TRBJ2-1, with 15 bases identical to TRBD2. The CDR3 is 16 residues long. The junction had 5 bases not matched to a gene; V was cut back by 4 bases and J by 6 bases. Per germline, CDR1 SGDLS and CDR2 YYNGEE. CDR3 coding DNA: TGTGCCAGCAGCCCGGGACTAGCGGGAGGTGGCAATGAGCAGTTCTTC. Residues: CASSPGLAGGGNEQFF.

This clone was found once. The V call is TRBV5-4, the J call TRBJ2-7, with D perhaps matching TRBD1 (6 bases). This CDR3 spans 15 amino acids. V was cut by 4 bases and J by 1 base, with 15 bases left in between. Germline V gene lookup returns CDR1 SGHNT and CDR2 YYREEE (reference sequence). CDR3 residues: CASSANRATSYEQYF. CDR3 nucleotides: TGTGCCAGCAGCGCGAACAGGGCTACTTCCTACGAGCAGTACTTC.

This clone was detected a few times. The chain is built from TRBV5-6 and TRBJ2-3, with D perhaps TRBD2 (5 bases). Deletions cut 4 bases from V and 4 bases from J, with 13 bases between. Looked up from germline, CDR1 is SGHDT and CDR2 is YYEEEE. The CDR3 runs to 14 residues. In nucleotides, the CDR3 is TGTGCCAGCAGCCCACAACTAGACTCAGATACGCAGTATTTT. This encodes CASSPQLDSDTQYF.

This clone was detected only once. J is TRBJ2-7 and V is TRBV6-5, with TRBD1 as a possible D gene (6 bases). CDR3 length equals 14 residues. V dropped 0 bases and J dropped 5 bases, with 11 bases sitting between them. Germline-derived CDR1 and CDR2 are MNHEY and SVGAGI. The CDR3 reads CASSYSGASNEQYF. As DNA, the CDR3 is TGTGCCAGCAGTTACTCGGGGGCGTCAAACGAGCAGTACTTC.

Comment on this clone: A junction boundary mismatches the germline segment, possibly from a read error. This CDR3 reads CASSEWGGGEQFF. CDR3 DNA: TGTGCTAGCAGCGAGTGGGGGGGCGGTGAGCAGTTCTTC. The chain links TRBV7-7 to TRBJ2-1; perhaps TRBD2 as D (7 bases). The CDR3 has 13 amino acids. CDR1 is SSHAT, CDR2 FNYEAQ, per germline (reference sequence).

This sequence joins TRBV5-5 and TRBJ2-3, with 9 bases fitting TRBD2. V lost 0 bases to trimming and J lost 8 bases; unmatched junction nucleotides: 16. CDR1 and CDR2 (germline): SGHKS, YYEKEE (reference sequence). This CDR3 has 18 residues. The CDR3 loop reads CASSLGTSSGNPGVTQYF. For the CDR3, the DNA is TGTGCCAGCAGCTTGGGAACGTCTAGCGGGAACCCTGGGGTTACGCAGTATTTT. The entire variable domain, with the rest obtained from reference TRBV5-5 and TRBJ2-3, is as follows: DAGVTQSPTHLIKTRGQQVTLRCSPISGHKSVSWYQQVLGQGPQFIFQYYEKEERGRGNFPDRFSARQFPNYSSELNVNALLLGDSALYLCASSLGTSSGNPGVTQYFGPGTRLTVL.

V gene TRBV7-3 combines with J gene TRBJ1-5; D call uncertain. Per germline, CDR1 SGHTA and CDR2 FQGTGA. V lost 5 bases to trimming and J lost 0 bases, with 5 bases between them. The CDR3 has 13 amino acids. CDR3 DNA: TGTGCCAGCAGCCGCGATAGCAATCAGCCCCAGCATTTT. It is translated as CASSRDSNQPQHF.

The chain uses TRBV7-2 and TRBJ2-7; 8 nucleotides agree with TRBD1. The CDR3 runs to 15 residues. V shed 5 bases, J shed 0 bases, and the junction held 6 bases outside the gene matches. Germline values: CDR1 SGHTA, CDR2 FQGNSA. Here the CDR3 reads CASSAQGGFSYEQYF. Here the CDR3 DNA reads TGTGCCAGCAGCGCACAGGGGGGATTCTCCTACGAGCAGTACTTC. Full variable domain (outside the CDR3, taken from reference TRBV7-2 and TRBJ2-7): GAGVSQSPSNKVTEKGKDVELRCDPISGHTALYWYRQSLGQGLEFLIYFQGNSAPDKSGLPSDRFSAERTGGSVSTLTIQRTQQEDSAVYLCASSAQGGFSYEQYFGPGTRLTVT.

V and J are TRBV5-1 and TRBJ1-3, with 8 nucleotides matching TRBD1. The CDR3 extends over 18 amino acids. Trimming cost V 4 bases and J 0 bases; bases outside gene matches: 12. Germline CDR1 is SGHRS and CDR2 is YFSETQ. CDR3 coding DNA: TGCGCCAGCAGCGCAAACCCACAGGGGGTGAACTCTGGAAACACCATATATTTT. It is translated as CASSANPQGVNSGNTIYF.